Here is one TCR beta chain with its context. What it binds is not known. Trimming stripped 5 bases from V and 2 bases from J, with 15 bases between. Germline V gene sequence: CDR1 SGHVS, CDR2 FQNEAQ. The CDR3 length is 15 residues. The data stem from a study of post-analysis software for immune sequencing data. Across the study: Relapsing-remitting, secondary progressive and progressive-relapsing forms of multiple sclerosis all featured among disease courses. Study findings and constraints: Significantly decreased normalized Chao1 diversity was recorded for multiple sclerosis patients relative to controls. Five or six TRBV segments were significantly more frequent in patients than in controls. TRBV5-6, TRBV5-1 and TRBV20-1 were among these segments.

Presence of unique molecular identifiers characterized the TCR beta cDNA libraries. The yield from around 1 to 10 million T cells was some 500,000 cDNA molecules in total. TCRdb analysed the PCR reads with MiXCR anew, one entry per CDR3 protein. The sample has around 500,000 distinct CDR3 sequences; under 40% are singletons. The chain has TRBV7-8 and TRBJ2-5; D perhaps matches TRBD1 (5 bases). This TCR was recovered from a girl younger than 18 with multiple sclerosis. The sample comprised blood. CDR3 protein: CASSPIGVSQETQYF. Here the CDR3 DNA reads TGTGCCAGCAGCCCCATAGGGGTCTCGCAAGAGACCCAGTACTTC.